The text below deals with one T cell receptor (beta chain). What it binds is unknown. V was cut by 5 bases and J by 0 bases, with 16 bases left in between. CDR3 length: 16 residues. CDR1 MNHEY and CDR2 SVGAGI come from the germline V gene. Primed by a sample-barcoded 5' primer and a J-beta primer mix, a second PCR proceeded for roughly 7 to 11 cycles. TCRdb reprocessed the 5' RACE reads with MiXCR, giving one entry per CDR3 protein. Of some 1.1 million distinct CDR3 sequences in the sample, 35% to 45% were seen once. The sample belongs to a study of blood T cells in healthy people across ages. About the study: About one barcoded beta molecule per two T cells was captured by template switching. Overall study results and limits: Diversity of TCR beta per million T cells declined in a roughly linear way with age.

RNA extraction gave at least 5.5 micrograms of total RNA per sample. The TCR originated in a man aged 18-30 years in good health. Sequencing was carried out using blood. The chain recombines TRBV6-5 with TRBJ1-1, with a tentative D call TRBD1 (5 bases). The CDR3 bases are TGTGCCAGCAGTAAACGCCGTCAGGGTATGAACACTGAAGCTTTCTTT. This encodes CASSKRRQGMNTEAFF.